A single sample gave rise to the 29 T cell receptor beta chains below, sequenced in a study of cytotoxic CD8 clonotypes in ibrutinib-treated CLL. Generated by immunoSEQ multiplex PCR, the TCRdb table keeps only in-frame clones and is missing some. This sample has 75,000 to 80,000 clones, with around four fifths found just once. The sample in question was PBMCs, obtained after 24 months of ibrutinib treatment. Every receptor here comes from a human donor with chronic lymphocytic leukemia.

The chain carries TRBV6-1 and TRBJ2-1; TRBD1 might be the D (5 bases). Trimming shortened V by 3 bases and J by 4 bases, and 25 bases separated the two germline ends. The CDR3 covers 19 residues. The germline CDR1 and CDR2 sequences are MNHNS and SASEGT. CDR3 DNA sequence: TGTGCCAGCAGTGATCCAGGTGTGGGGATACGTAGGGGATACAATGAGCAGTTCTTC. It yields the protein CASSDPGVGIRRGYNEQFF.

The chain combines TRBV6-5 with TRBJ2-7, with 7 bases fitting TRBD1. From germline, CDR1 is MNHEY and CDR2 SVGAGI. The CDR3 runs to 15 residues. The trim removed 5 bases at V and 2 bases at J, leaving 9 bases unmatched. CDR3 DNA: TGTGCCAGCAGTACCCACGACAGGGAACCCTACGAGCAGTACTTC. Translated, it gives CASSTHDREPYEQYF.

Only one count was recorded for this clone. The chain is built from TRBV10-3 and TRBJ2-1; D is unresolved. The CDR3 is 11 amino acids. The germline V gene has CDR1 ENHRY and CDR2 SYGVKD. The V end was cut by 10 bases, the J end by 2 bases, with 6 bases between. The CDR3 DNA reads TGTGCCACCGAAGCCTACAATGAGCAGTTCTTC. It codes for CATEAYNEQFF.

V usage is TRBV5-4 and J usage is TRBJ1-6, with 7 nucleotides matching TRBD1. The CDR3 is 13 amino acids. Germline V gene lookup returns CDR1 SGHNT and CDR2 YYREEE (reference sequence). After removal of 4 bases from V and 6 bases from J, the junction contained 1 base not matched to a gene. CDR3 residues: CASSRDSNSPLHF. In nucleotides, the CDR3 is TGTGCCAGCAGCCGGGACAGTAATTCACCCCTCCACTTT.

Details on this clone: Germline and junction disagree at one end, which may indicate a read error. This rearrangement joins TRBV13 to TRBJ1-2; D unclear. Per the germline V gene, CDR1 is PRHDT and CDR2 is FYEKMQ (reference sequence). CDR3 length: 14 residues. The CDR3 nucleotides are TGTGCCAGCAGCGTAGGGAGCCTTTTTTATGGCTACACCTTC. Protein sequence: CASSVGSLFYGYTF.

V usage is TRBV5-1 and J usage is TRBJ2-2; the D is unclear. Trimming stripped 4 bases from V and 4 bases from J, with 11 bases between. The CDR3 extends over 14 amino acids. Per the germline V gene, CDR1 is SGHRS and CDR2 is YFSETQ. The CDR3 reads CASSPDHTTGELFF. The CDR3, as DNA: TGCGCCAGCAGCCCGGACCATACCACCGGGGAGCTGTTTTTT.

V and J are TRBV5-4 and TRBJ2-7; D perhaps matches TRBD1 (5 bases). The CDR3 extends over 14 amino acids. The germline CDR1 and CDR2 sequences are SGHNT and YYREEE (reference sequence). V gave up 4 bases and J gave up 3 bases, with 14 bases separating them. The CDR3 loop is CASSRAAGHYEQYF. The CDR3 DNA sequence: TGTGCCAGCAGCCGGGCGGCAGGGCACTACGAGCAGTACTTC.

V gene TRBV5-6 combines with J gene TRBJ2-6; D is undetermined. V lost 2 bases to trimming and J lost 2 bases, with 8 bases between them. The CDR3 sequence is 15 residues long. CDR1 SGHDT and CDR2 YYEEEE come from the germline V gene. The CDR3 loop reads CASSFNSPGANVLTF. DNA of the CDR3: TGTGCCAGCAGCTTCAACAGCCCTGGGGCCAACGTCCTGACTTTC.

This rearrangement joins TRBV5-6 to TRBJ2-2; no clear D. Germline lookup yields CDR1 SGHDT and CDR2 YYEEEE. V dropped 2 bases and J dropped 6 bases, with 8 bases sitting between them. There are 13 residues in the CDR3. CDR3 bases: TGTGCCAGCAGCTTTATTTTATCCGGGGAGCTGTTTTTT. It specifies CASSFILSGELFF.

The genes are TRBV7-9 and TRBJ2-5; 12 bases are shared with TRBD1. Germline loops: CDR1 SEHNR, CDR2 FQNEAQ (reference sequence). This CDR3 region has 15 residues. V lost 5 bases and J lost 5; bases outside the gene matches: 6. CDR3 region: CASSPGQGAWETQYF. CDR3 nucleotides: TGTGCCAGCAGCCCGGGACAGGGGGCTTGGGAGACCCAGTACTTC.

This chain joins TRBV5-1 and TRBJ2-1; TRBD2 is a possible D gene (5 bases). This CDR3 contains 14 residues. Germline V gene data show CDR1 as SGHRS and CDR2 as YFSETQ. V was cut by 0 bases and J by 3 bases, with 7 bases left in between. DNA of the CDR3: TGCGCCAGCAGCTTGGGACTAAACTACAATGAGCAGTTCTTC. Translation: CASSLGLNYNEQFF.

The chain carries TRBV10-2 and TRBJ1-5, with D tentatively TRBD1 (5 bases). This CDR3 contains 16 residues. Between the trimmed V and J ends, which lost 1 base and 2 bases, there was a span of 12 bases. The germline CDR1 and CDR2 sequences are WSHSY and SAAADI. In nucleotides, the CDR3 is TGCGCCAGCAGTGAGTGGGGACTTGGGGGCAATCAGCCCCAGCATTTT. It translates to CASSEWGLGGNQPQHF.

The chain is built from TRBV28 and TRBJ2-7, with 7 bases identical to TRBD2. The germline gives CDR1 MDHEN, CDR2 SYDVKM. V lost 4 bases and J lost 3; bases outside the gene matches: 18. CDR3 length: 18 residues. For the CDR3, the DNA is TGTGCCAGCAGTTCTATACCCCGAGGCCGGGGGGAGTTCTACGAGCAGTACTTC. Protein: CASSSIPRGRGEFYEQYF.

The chain recombines TRBV19 with TRBJ2-7; D may be TRBD1 (6 bases). Trimming shortened V by 5 bases and J by 1 base, and 15 bases separated the two germline ends. Germline V lookup: CDR1 LNHDA, CDR2 SQIVND (reference sequence). The CDR3 extends over 15 amino acids. The CDR3, as DNA: TGTGCCAGTAGTCCCCAAAGGACAGAGTCCTACGAGCAGTACTTC. Protein sequence: CASSPQRTESYEQYF.

The chain combines TRBV4-2 with TRBJ2-7; TRBD1 agrees at 9 bases. Unmatched junction bases numbered 8, after V lost 4 bases and J lost 4 bases. The CDR3 is made up of 15 amino acids. The V gene's germline CDR1 is LGHNA and CDR2 YNFKEQ. CDR3 residues: CASSLGQGRGYEQYF. CDR3 in DNA: TGTGCCAGCAGCCTGGGACAGGGACGAGGGTACGAGCAGTACTTC.

This chain uses TRBV28 with TRBJ1-5, with 10 bases identical to TRBD1. The length of the CDR3 is 18 residues. CDR1 and CDR2 from the germline V gene are MDHEN and SYDVKM. The junction had 10 bases not matched to a gene; V was cut back by 5 bases and J by 0 bases. The CDR3 DNA reads TGTGCCAGCAGTACTACGACAGGGGGCCTTTATAGCAATCAGCCCCAGCATTTT. Its translation: CASSTTTGGLYSNQPQHF.

The chain links TRBV5-1 to TRBJ2-1; 9 nucleotides line up with TRBD1. The V and J ends lost 4 bases and 3 bases, in that order; junction bases with no gene match: 11. The CDR3 contains 17 residues. From germline, CDR1 is SGHRS and CDR2 YFSETQ. The CDR3: CASSRTRTGGVYNEQFF. The CDR3 DNA reads as TGCGCCAGCAGCCGAACTCGTACAGGGGGCGTCTACAATGAGCAGTTCTTC.

The chain joins TRBV7-2 to TRBJ1-2, with 7 bases aligning to TRBD1. V trimming: 5 bases; J trimming: 5 bases; junction bases outside the gene matches: 11. CDR1 SGHTA and CDR2 FQGNSA come from the germline V gene. CDR3 length: 15 residues. DNA of the CDR3: TGTGCCAGCAGCCCGATGGACAGGCTCCTTTATGGCTACACCTTC. This encodes CASSPMDRLLYGYTF.

The chain uses TRBV5-6 and TRBJ2-1; D remains unclear. V lost 2 bases, J lost 6 bases, and 6 bases lay in between. This CDR3 region has 12 residues. The germline CDR1 and CDR2 sequences are SGHDT and YYEEEE. DNA of the CDR3: TGTGCCAGCAGCTTACAATCCAATGAGCAGTTCTTC. It codes for CASSLQSNEQFF.

The V call is TRBV6-5, the J call TRBJ2-3; a weak D match, TRBD1 (6 bases). The V end was cut by 6 bases, the J end by 6 bases, with 13 bases between. CDR3 length equals 13 residues. CDR1 is MNHEY and CDR2 is SVGAGI in the germline V gene. CDR3 in amino acids: CASSRGQSDTQYF. DNA for the CDR3: TGTGCCAGCAGCAGGGGACAATCGGATACGCAGTATTTT.

The V gene is TRBV5-1, the J gene TRBJ2-3; 8 positions agree with TRBD1. The germline CDR1 and CDR2 sequences are SGHRS and YFSETQ. The CDR3 has 15 residues. The V segment lost 2 bases and the J segment 10 bases; nucleotides outside the gene matches: 12. The chain's CDR3 is CASSLGDRSLPPQYF. The CDR3, as DNA: TGCGCCAGCAGCTTAGGGGACAGGTCCCTCCCCCCGCAGTATTTT.

The genes are TRBV6-1 and TRBJ1-5; 9 bases match TRBD1. The V and J ends lost 3 bases and 3 bases, in that order; junction bases with no gene match: 3. The CDR3 loop spans 15 amino acids. The germline CDR1 and CDR2 sequences are MNHNS and SASEGT. This CDR3 is CASSETGGYNQPQHF. The CDR3 DNA is TGTGCCAGCAGTGAGACAGGGGGTTACAATCAGCCCCAGCATTTT.

This clone occurred a few times. The chain has TRBV20-1 and TRBJ2-7, with D maybe TRBD1 (5 bases). Trimming took off 6 bases at V and 5 bases at J, with 11 bases between the two ends. CDR3 size: 11 residues. From germline, CDR1 is DFQATT and CDR2 SNEGSKA (reference sequence). CDR3 sequence reads: CSALLGDEQYF. CDR3 in DNA: TGCAGTGCCCTTCTAGGGGACGAGCAGTACTTC.

This rearrangement joins TRBV9 to TRBJ2-5, with 9 bases lining up with TRBD2. The V gene's germline CDR1 is SGDLS and CDR2 YYNGEE. This CDR3 has 14 amino acids. Trimming took 2 bases from V and 5 from J; bases not matched to a gene: 4. The CDR3 spells CASSVSGGRETQYF. CDR3 in DNA: TGTGCCAGCAGCGTTAGCGGGGGAAGGGAGACCCAGTACTTC.

The chain employs TRBV11-1 and TRBJ2-1; D is perhaps TRBD2 (6 bases). The CDR3 sequence is 14 residues long. Trimming left V 2 bases short and J 6 bases short, with 11 bases between. CDR1 SGHAT and CDR2 FQDESV come from the germline V gene (reference sequence). The CDR3 DNA is TGTGCCAGCAGCTTATCGCGGGACTCCAATGAGCAGTTCTTC. Amino acid sequence: CASSLSRDSNEQFF.

This chain joins TRBV19 and TRBJ2-7; D possibly corresponds to TRBD2 (5 bases). Germline CDR1 reads LNHDA; CDR2 reads SQIVND (reference sequence). With 6 bases removed from V and 0 bases from J, the gap between germline ends came to 12 bases. The CDR3 has 14 amino acids. CDR3 coding DNA: TGTGCCAGTAGCCAGACTCGGGGCTCCTACGAGCAGTACTTC. Protein: CASSQTRGSYEQYF.

CDR3 nucleotide sequence: TGTGCCAGCAGTCCATTAGGACTGGGAGGGGACGATACGCAGTATTTT. This sequence encodes CASSPLGLGGDDTQYF. The chain joins TRBV28 to TRBJ2-3, with 7 bases that match TRBD2. The CDR3 is 16 residues long. With 5 bases clipped from V and 6 bases from J, the junction kept 14 bases outside the gene matches. Germline values: CDR1 MDHEN, CDR2 SYDVKM.

The chain employs TRBV28 and TRBJ2-1, with D possibly matching TRBD2 (7 bases). Trimming stripped 1 base from V and 5 bases from J, with 12 bases between. Germline V gene sequence: CDR1 MDHEN, CDR2 SYDVKM. The CDR3 consists of 15 residues. The CDR3 DNA reads TGTGCCAGCAGTTTATTGGGGGGGCGCGACAATGAGCAGTTCTTC. As protein: CASSLLGGRDNEQFF.

The chain carries TRBV5-5 and TRBJ1-1, with D unresolved. This CDR3 comprises 14 residues. Germline loops: CDR1 SGHKS, CDR2 YYEKEE (reference sequence). V lost 3 bases, J lost 4 bases, and 13 bases lay in between. CDR3 amino acids: CASSSVGRATEAFF. DNA of the CDR3: TGTGCCAGCAGCTCGGTGGGAAGGGCCACTGAAGCTTTCTTT.